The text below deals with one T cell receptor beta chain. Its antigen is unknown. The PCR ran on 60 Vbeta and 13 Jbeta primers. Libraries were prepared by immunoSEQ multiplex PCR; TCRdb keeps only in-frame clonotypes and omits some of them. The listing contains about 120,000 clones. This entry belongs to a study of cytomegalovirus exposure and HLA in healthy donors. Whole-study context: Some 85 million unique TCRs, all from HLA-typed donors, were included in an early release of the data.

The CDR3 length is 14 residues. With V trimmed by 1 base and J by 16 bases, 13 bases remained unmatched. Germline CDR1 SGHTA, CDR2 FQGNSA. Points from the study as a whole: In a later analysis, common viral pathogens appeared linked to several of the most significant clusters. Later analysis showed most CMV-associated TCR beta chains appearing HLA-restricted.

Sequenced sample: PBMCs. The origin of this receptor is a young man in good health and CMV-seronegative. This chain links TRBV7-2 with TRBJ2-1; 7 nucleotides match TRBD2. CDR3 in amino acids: CASSLGPTSETQFF. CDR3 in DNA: TGTGCCAGCAGCTTAGGCCCAACTAGCGAGACCCAATTCTTC.